This T cell receptor beta chain was sequenced in a study of human T cells and chemical hapten exposure. Study results and caveats: TCRs above 1 in 1000 frequency stayed constant with DPC sensitization.

Points on this clonotype: Its matching antigen is unknown.

CDR3 length: 15 amino acids. CDR1 and CDR2 (germline): LGHNA, YNFKEQ. Trimming stripped 1 base from V and 1 base from J, with 11 bases between. TCRdb used MiXCR to reprocess the RACE reads, holding one entry per CDR3 protein. This table holds about 180,000 distinct CDR3 sequences, almost 30% found once. Stated time point: pre-sensitization, week 0. Described treatment: therapeutic diphenylcyclopropenone sensitization with weekly scalp DPC. The chain recombines TRBV4-2 with TRBJ2-7, with unresolved D. The source material was whole blood, sampled in connection with sensitization to the hapten diphenylcyclopropenone (DPC). The sequence was obtained from a woman in her twenties or thirties with alopecia areata. Some clones in this sample may be carry-over from other donors' samples. CDR3 in amino acids: CASSQGYGDSYEQYF. CDR3 sequence (DNA): TGTGCCAGCAGCCAAGGGTATGGGGATTCCTACGAGCAGTACTTC.